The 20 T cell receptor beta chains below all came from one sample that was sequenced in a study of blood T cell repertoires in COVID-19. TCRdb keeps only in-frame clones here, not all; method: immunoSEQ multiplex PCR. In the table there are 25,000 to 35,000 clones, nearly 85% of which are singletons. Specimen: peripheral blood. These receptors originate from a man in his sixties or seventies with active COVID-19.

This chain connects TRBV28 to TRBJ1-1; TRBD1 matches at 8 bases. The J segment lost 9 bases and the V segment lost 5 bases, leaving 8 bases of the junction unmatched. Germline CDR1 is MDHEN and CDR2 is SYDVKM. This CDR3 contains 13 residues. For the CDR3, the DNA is TGTGCCAGCAGTCCGCTCCGGACAGGGAAAGCTTTCTTT. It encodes CASSPLRTGKAFF.

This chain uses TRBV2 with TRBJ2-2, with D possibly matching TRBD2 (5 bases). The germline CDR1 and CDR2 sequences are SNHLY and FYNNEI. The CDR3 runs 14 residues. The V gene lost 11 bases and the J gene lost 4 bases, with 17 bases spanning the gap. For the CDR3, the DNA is TGTGCCGTGTGGACGGGGTTAGGCACCGGGGAGCTGTTTTTT. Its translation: CAVWTGLGTGELFF.

The CDR3 reads CASIQAGGPYNEQFF. The CDR3 DNA follows: TGTGCCAGCATACAAGCGGGGGGGCCCTACAATGAGCAGTTCTTC. This chain joins TRBV7-9 and TRBJ2-1, with 10 bases fitting TRBD2. Losses at the gene ends were 7 bases for V and 2 bases for J; bases not matched to a gene: 5. CDR1 is SEHNR, CDR2 FQNEAQ, per germline (reference sequence). The CDR3 is 15 amino acids.

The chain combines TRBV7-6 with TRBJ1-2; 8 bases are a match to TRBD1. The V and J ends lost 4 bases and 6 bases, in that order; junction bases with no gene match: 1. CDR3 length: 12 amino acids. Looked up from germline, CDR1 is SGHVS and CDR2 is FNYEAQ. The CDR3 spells CASSSTGDGYTF. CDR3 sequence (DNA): TGTGCCAGCAGCTCGACAGGGGATGGCTACACCTTC.

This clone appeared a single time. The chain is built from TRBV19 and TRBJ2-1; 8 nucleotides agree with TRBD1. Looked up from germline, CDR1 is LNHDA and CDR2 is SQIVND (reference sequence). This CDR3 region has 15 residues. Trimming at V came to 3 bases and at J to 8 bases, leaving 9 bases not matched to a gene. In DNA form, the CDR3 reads TGTGCCAGTAGTATTGGGACAGGATTCCGGGATGAGCAGTTCTTC. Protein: CASSIGTGFRDEQFF.

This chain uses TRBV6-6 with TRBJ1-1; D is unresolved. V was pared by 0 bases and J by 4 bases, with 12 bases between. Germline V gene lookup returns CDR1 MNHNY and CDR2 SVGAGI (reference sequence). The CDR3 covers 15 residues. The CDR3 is CASSYSGREGTEAFF. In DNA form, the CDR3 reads TGTGCCAGCAGTTACTCTGGAAGGGAGGGCACTGAAGCTTTCTTT.

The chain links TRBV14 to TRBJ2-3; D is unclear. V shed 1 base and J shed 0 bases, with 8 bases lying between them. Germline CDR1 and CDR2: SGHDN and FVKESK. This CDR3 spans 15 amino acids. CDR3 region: CASSQGRYSTDTQYF. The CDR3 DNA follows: TGTGCCAGCAGCCAAGGCCGGTATAGCACAGATACGCAGTATTTT.

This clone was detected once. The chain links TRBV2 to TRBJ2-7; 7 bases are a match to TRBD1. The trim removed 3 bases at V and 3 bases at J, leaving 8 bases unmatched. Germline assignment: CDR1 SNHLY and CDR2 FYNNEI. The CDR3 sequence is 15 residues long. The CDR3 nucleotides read TGTGCCAGCAGTGATATGGGACAGATTGACTACGAGCAGTACTTC. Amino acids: CASSDMGQIDYEQYF.

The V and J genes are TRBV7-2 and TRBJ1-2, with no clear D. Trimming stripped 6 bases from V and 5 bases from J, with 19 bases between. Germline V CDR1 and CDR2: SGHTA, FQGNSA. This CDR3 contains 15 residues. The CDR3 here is CASSRPGFGGYGYTF. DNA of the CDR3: TGTGCCAGCAGTCGTCCGGGGTTCGGAGGATATGGCTACACCTTC.

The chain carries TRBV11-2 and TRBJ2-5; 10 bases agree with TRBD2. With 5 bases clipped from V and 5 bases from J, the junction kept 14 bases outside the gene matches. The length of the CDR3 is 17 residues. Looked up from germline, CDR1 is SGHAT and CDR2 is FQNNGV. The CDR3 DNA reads TGTGCCAGCAGCCTCAACGTGGGAGCGGGGGGGCTTGAGACCCAGTACTTC. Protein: CASSLNVGAGGLETQYF.

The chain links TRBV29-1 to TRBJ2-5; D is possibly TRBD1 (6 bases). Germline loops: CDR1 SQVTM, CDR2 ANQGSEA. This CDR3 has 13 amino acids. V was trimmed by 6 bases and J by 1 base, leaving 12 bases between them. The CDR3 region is CSVADRLQETQYF. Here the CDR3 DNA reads TGCAGCGTAGCCGACAGGCTCCAAGAGACCCAGTACTTC.

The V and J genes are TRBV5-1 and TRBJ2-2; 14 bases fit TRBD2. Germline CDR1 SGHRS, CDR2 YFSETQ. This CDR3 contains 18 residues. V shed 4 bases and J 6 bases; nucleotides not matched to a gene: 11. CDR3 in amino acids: CASSQRTSGGTAAGELFF. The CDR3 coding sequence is TGCGCCAGCAGCCAGAGGACTAGCGGGGGGACCGCGGCCGGGGAGCTGTTTTTT.

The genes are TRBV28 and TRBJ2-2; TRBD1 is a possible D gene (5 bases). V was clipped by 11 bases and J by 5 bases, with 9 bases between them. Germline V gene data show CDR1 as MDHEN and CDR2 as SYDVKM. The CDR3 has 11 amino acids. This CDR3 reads CASQGTGELFF. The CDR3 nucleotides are TGTGCCTCCCAGGGAACCGGGGAGCTGTTTTTT. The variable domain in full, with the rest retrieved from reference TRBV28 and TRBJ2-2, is DVKVTQSSRYLVKRTGEKVFLECVQDMDHENMFWYRQDPGLGLRLIYFSYDVKMKEKGDIPEGYSVSREKKERFSLILESASTNQTSMYLCASQGTGELFFGEGSRLTVL.

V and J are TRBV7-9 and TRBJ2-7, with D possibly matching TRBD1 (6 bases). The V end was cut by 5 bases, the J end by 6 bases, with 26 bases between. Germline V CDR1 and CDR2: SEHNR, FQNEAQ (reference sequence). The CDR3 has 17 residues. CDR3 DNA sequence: TGTGCCAGCAGCCCAGTCTCAGGGGCCCCAATGCCCCTCGAGCAGTACTTC. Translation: CASSPVSGAPMPLEQYF.

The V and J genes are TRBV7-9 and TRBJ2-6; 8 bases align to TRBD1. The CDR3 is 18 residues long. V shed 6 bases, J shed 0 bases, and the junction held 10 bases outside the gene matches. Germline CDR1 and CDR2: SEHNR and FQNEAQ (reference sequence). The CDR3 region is CASRRQGPGGSGANVLTF. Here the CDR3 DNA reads TGTGCCAGCAGACGACAGGGGCCTGGAGGCTCTGGGGCCAACGTCCTGACTTTC.

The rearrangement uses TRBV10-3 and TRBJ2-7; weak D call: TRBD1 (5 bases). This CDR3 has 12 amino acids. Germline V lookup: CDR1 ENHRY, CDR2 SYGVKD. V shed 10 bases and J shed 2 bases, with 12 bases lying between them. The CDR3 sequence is CATETGTYEQYF. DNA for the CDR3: TGTGCCACCGAAACAGGTACCTACGAGCAGTACTTC.

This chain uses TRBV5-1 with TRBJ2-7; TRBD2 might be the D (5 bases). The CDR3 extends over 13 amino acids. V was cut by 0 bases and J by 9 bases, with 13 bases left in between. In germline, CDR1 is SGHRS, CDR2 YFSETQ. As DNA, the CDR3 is TGCGCCAGCAGCTTGGCTCTCCAGGAGGTGCAGTACTTC. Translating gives CASSLALQEVQYF.

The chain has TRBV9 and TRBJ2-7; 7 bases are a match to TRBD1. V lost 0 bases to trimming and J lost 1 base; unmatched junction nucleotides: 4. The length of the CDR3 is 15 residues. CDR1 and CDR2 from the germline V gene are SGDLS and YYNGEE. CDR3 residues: CASSVAPGGSYEQYF. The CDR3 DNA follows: TGTGCCAGCAGCGTAGCGCCAGGGGGATCCTACGAGCAGTACTTC. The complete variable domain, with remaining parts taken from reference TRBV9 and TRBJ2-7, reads DSGVTQTPKHLITATGQRVTLRCSPRSGDLSVYWYQQSLDQGLQFLIQYYNGEERAKGNILERFSAQQFPDLHSELNLSSLELGDSALYFCASSVAPGGSYEQYFGPGTRLTVT.

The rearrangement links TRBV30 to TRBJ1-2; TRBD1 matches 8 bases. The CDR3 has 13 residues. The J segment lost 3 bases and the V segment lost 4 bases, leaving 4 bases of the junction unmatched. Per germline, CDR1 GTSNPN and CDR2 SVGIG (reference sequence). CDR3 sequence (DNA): TGTGCCTGGACGGACAGGGTCGACTATGGCTACACCTTC. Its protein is CAWTDRVDYGYTF.

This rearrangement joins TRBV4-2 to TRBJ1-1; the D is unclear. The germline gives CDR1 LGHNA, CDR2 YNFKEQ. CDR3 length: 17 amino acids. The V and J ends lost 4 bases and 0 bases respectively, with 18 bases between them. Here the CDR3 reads CASSRRASPGMNTEAFF. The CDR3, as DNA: TGTGCCAGCAGCCGCCGGGCCTCCCCCGGGATGAACACTGAAGCTTTCTTT.